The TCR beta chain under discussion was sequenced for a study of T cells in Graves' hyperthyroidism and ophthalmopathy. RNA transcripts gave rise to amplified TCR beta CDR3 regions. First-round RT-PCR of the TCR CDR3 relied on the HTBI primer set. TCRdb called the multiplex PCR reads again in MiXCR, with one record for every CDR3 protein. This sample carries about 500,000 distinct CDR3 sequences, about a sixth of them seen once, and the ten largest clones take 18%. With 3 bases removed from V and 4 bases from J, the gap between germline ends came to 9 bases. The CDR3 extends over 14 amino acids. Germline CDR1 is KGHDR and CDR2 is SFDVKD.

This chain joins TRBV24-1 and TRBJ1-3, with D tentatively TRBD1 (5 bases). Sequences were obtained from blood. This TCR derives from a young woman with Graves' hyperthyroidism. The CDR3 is CATSDDGAGNTIYF. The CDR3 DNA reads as TGTGCCACCAGTGATGACGGGGCGGGAAACACCATATATTTT.